A single T cell receptor beta chain is shown here with its context. The sample belongs to a study of control samples from healthy donors and cancer patients. TCRdb's copy holds only in-frame clones and misses some; the assay was immunoSEQ multiplex PCR. The sample carries 70,000 to 100,000 clones, 85% to 90% recorded once. Trimming shortened V by 5 bases and J by 5 bases, and 9 bases separated the two germline ends. There are 12 residues in the CDR3. V gene TRBV12-3 or TRBV12-4 combines with J gene TRBJ2-5; tentatively, D is TRBD1 or TRBD2 (5 bases each). Sequencing was done on a sample of blood. The source is a woman aged 55-69 years in good health. The CDR3 region has the DNA TGTGCCAGCAGTCAGGGCGGGGAGACCCAGTACTTC. Translation gives CASSQGGETQYF.